Below are 16 T cell receptor beta chains sequenced from a single sample in a study of tissue T cells after allogeneic stem cell transplantation (dated by TCRdb to the early 2020s). The time point label corresponds to: mouse harvest day 7 after allogeneic transplant. Mouse grafts consisting of 10^7 T-cell-depleted bone marrow cells combined with 10^6 splenic CD5+ T cells were administered by tail vein injection. The library was produced with the immunoSEQ multiplex PCR assay. TCRdb stores this immuneACCESS table with in-frame sequences only. Part of the clones is absent; in the studies checked, under half of the shortfall reflects unresolved V genes, and no reason is known for the rest. The sample profile shows thousands of clones; more than 40% of them were found once. Of the sample, just over 2% falls within the top ten clones. Sequencing was carried out using skin. Source of these receptors: a female BALB/c mouse given C57BL/6 T cells with graft-versus-host disease after an allogeneic hematopoietic cell transplant.

This clone was seen a single time. Gene names denote mouse genes. The CDR3 end is not reached by the read, which stops 1 residue before it; the germline J gene fills it in. The V gene is TRBV23, the J gene TRBJ1-5. In germline, CDR1 is KGHTA, CDR2 FQNQQP. The CDR3 length is 15 residues. CDR3 bases read: TGCTCCAGCAGTCAATCAGGCCAGTACAACCAGGCTCCGCTT. This sequence encodes CSSSQSGQYNQAPL. The CDR3 in full is CSSSQSGQYNQAPLF.

This clone was detected only a few times. Gene labels here are mouse ones. Sequencing ends 1 residue short of the CDR3 end; the germline J gene provides the rest. This chain joins TRBV26 and TRBJ2-4; the match to TRBD2 covers 7 bases. Germline assignment: CDR1 KGHPV and CDR2 FQNQEV (reference sequence). The ends lost 2 bases at V and 4 bases at J; junction bases unmatched: 0. The length of the CDR3 is 13 residues. CDR3 sequence reads: CASSLGGENTLYF. CDR3 DNA (partial): TGTGCCAGCAGTCTGGGGGGGGAAAACACCTTGTAC.

This clone is medium-sized (0.01 to 0.1%) in the sample. Here the gene names and germline are mouse. The read ends 1 residue shy of where the CDR3 ends; the end is completed using the germline J gene. The V call is TRBV26, the J call TRBJ2-7, with D perhaps given as TRBD1 or TRBD2 (5 bases each). Looked up from germline, CDR1 is KGHPV and CDR2 is FQNQEV (reference sequence). V was clipped by 1 base and J by 0 bases, with 7 bases between them. The length of the CDR3 is 14 residues. Here the CDR3 reads CASSLYGASYEQYF. CDR3 DNA (partial): TGTGCCAGCAGTCTGTATGGGGCCTCCTATGAACAGTAC.

Comments on this clone: The gene names given are mouse names. The CDR3 end lies 1 residue beyond the end of the read and is filled in from the germline J gene. The V and J genes are TRBV31 and TRBJ2-1; weak D call: TRBD2 (7 bases). Looked up from germline, CDR1 is GKSSPN and CDR2 is SITVG. V was clipped by 0 bases and J by 3 bases, with 9 bases between them. The length of the CDR3 is 14 residues. The CDR3 protein is CAWSLWGLYAEQFF. The covered CDR3 bases are TGTGCCTGGAGTCTCTGGGGGCTCTATGCTGAGCAGTTC.

There are a few counts of this clone. The gene symbols are mouse symbols. The read terminates 1 residue ahead of where the CDR3 ends, so the germline J gene completes it. J is TRBJ2-7 and V is TRBV16, with D possibly matching TRBD2 (7 bases). Trimming removed 5 bases at V and 3 bases at J, with 11 bases between. Germline V gene lookup returns CDR1 SGHSA and CDR2 FRNQAP. The CDR3 runs 13 residues. The CDR3 here is CASSRGGVYEQYF. The part of the CDR3 DNA that was read is TGTGCAAGCAGCCGAGGGGGGGTCTATGAACAGTAC.

Concerning this clone: Genes and germline come from the mouse. The read ends 1 residue shy of where the CDR3 ends; the end is completed using the germline J gene. The gene calls are TRBV26 and TRBJ1-6; no firm D call. TRBJ1-6 is filed as an ORF, its function uncertain. V was pared by 5 bases and J by 4 bases, with 6 bases between. Germline CDR1 and CDR2: KGHPV and FQNQEV (reference sequence). The length of the CDR3 is 13 residues. The CDR3 loop is CASSISYNSPLYF. The covered CDR3 bases are TGTGCCAGCAGTATCTCTTATAATTCGCCCCTCTAC.

This clone was recorded a few times. The gene names given are mouse names. Coverage ceases 1 residue before the CDR3 finishes, and the germline J gene fills in the end. J is TRBJ2-4 and V is TRBV3; D gene ambiguous. V was pared by 7 bases and J by 0 bases, with 8 bases between. Germline-derived CDR1 and CDR2 are SNHLY and FYNGKV (reference sequence). The CDR3 covers 13 residues. The CDR3 loop is CASTGTSQNTLYF. The CDR3 bases that were read are TGTGCCAGCACGGGAACTAGTCAAAACACCTTGTAC.

This clone was recorded once. Gene names and germline match the mouse. The CDR3 end is not reached by the read, which stops 1 residue before it; the germline J gene fills it in. This chain uses TRBV23 with TRBJ2-4. The CDR3 totals 13 residues. The germline V gene encodes CDR1 KGHTA and CDR2 FQNQQP. Incomplete CDR3 DNA: TGCTCCAGCAGTCAAAATAGTCAAAACACCTTGTAC. Its protein product is CSSSQNSQNTLY. The full CDR3 sequence reads CSSSQNSQNTLYF.

About this clone: The germline and genes are mouse ones. The read falls 1 residue short of the CDR3 end, and the missing part is taken from the germline J gene. The V and J genes are TRBV1 and TRBJ2-1; 10 positions match TRBD1. This CDR3 spans 15 amino acids. CDR1 NSQYPW and CDR2 LRSPGD come from the germline V gene (reference sequence). The V gene end was trimmed by 3 bases and the J gene end by 4 bases; junction bases not matched to a gene: 3. The sequenced part of the CDR3 DNA is TGCACCTGCAGTGCTCGGGACAGGGGATATGCTGAGCAGTTC. It codes for CTCSARDRGYAEQF. In full, the CDR3 reads CTCSARDRGYAEQFF.

This clone is labeled medium-sized (0.01 to 0.1%). These gene names are mouse names. The CDR3 goes on 1 residue after the read ends, and that part is filled in from the germline J gene. The genes are TRBV26 and TRBJ1-3; 7 bases agree with TRBD1. Germline V gene lookup returns CDR1 KGHPV and CDR2 FQNQEV (reference sequence). The CDR3 contains 13 residues. The trim removed 6 bases at V and 1 base at J, leaving 0 bases unmatched. The CDR3 bases that were read are TGTGCCAGCAGGACAGGGTCTGGAAATACGCTCTAT. This sequence encodes CASRTGSGNTLY. The complete CDR3 reads CASRTGSGNTLYF.

A note on this clone: Each gene name is a mouse one. The sequence runs out 1 residue before the end of the CDR3; the remainder is reconstructed from the germline J gene. The V and J genes are TRBV13-1 and TRBJ1-4, with D maybe TRBD1 (5 bases). V lost 1 base and J 7 bases, leaving 14 bases between the germline ends. The CDR3 loop spans 15 amino acids. From germline, CDR1 is NSHNY and CDR2 SYGAGN. The CDR3 region is CASSDRPGRIERLFF. The DNA read from the CDR3 is TGTGCCAGCAGTGATAGGCCAGGGAGGATCGAAAGATTATTT. Supplemented by reference TRBV13-1 and TRBJ1-4, the full variable domain reads EAAVTQSPRNKVTVTGGNVTLSCRQTNSHNYMYWYRQDTGHGLRLIHYSYGAGNLRIGDVPDGYKATRTTQEDFFLLLELASPSQTSLYFCASSDRPGRIERLFFGHGTKLSVL.

About this clone: Any gene name here is a mouse gene name. Read data end 1 residue before the CDR3 end; the end is taken from the germline J gene. The sample contains more than one DNA sequence encoding this CDR3. The V and J genes are TRBV26 and TRBJ1-3; D remains unclear. With 2 bases removed from V and 4 bases from J, the gap between germline ends came to 6 bases. The germline gives CDR1 KGHPV, CDR2 FQNQEV (reference sequence). The CDR3 spans 13 residues. Partial CDR3 DNA: TGTGCCAGCAGTCTGGATTCCGGAAATACGCTCTAT. Its protein is CASSLDSGNTLY. The whole CDR3 is CASSLDSGNTLYF.

In regard to this clone: Gene names follow the mouse nomenclature. The read ends 1 residue early relative to the CDR3; the germline J gene fills the gap. The J gene is TRBJ2-5, the V gene TRBV26; no reliable D call. Deletions cut 4 bases from V and 5 bases from J, with 7 bases between. This CDR3 has 12 residues. Germline V lookup: CDR1 KGHPV, CDR2 FQNQEV (reference sequence). The covered CDR3 bases are TGTGCCAGCAGTCAAGAGGGAGACACCCAGTAC. Protein product: CASSQEGDTQY. The CDR3 in its entirety is CASSQEGDTQYF.

Details on this clone: Gene names refer to mouse genes. The observed sequence ends 1 residue before the CDR3 terminus, with the missing tail filled in from the germline J gene. The rearrangement uses TRBV23 and TRBJ2-4; no DNA check was done on the table's D call, TRBD1. The CDR3 totals 14 residues. Germline loops: CDR1 KGHTA, CDR2 FQNQQP. The sequenced part of the CDR3 DNA is TGCTCCAGCAGTCAAGAGGACAGACAAAACACCTTGTAC. Its translation is CSSSQEDRQNTLY. The complete CDR3 sequence is CSSSQEDRQNTLYF.

This clone was found a few times. Germline and genes: mouse. The observed sequence ends 1 residue before the CDR3 terminus, with the missing tail filled in from the germline J gene. The chain uses TRBV23 and TRBJ2-1; the table names TRBD2, a call not compared with the DNA. This CDR3 spans 15 amino acids. CDR1 is KGHTA, CDR2 FQNQQP, per germline. CDR3 bases read: TGCTCCAGCAGCCGGACTGGGGGTAACTATGCTGAGCAGTTC. Its translation is CSSSRTGGNYAEQF. The CDR3 in its entirety is CSSSRTGGNYAEQFF.

Concerning this clone: The genes and germline here are from mouse. The CDR3 goes on 1 residue after the read ends, and that part is filled in from the germline J gene. V and J are TRBV14 and TRBJ2-3, with TRBD2 identical over 7 bases. The CDR3 has 15 residues. Germline V gives CDR1 SGHDT, CDR2 FRDEAV. The ends lost 3 bases at V and 0 bases at J; junction bases unmatched: 4. The sequenced part of the CDR3 DNA is TGTGCCAGCAGTTATGGGGGGTCTAGTGCAGAAACGCTGTAT. Its protein is CASSYGGSSAETLY. The CDR3 as a whole reads CASSYGGSSAETLYF.